A selection of T cell receptor beta chains follows, all from one sample in a study of graft-versus-host responses after intestinal transplantation. Their specific antigens are unknown. Profiling relied on immunoSEQ multiplex PCR, and the TCRdb table lists in-frame clones only, not all of them. The table lists about 85,000 clones, 75% to 95% of them singletons. The sequencing here drew on unstimulated CD8+ T cells sorted from spleen or lymph node cells, taken before transplant. Receptor source: a human donor who was the organ donor for an intestinal transplant. The CDR3 runs from the conserved cysteine through the conserved F or W. Fields, in order: CDR3 protein, CDR3 DNA, D gene, clone size, V gene, J gene. A D gene is named only where the DNA matches it firmly. Size is stated for part of the rows, as once, few or many counts, or as a class when the clone is expanded.

CASSEFAGGEHNEQFF	TGCGCCAGCAGTGAGTTCGCGGGGGGGGAGCACAATGAGCAGTTCTTC	TRBD2	.	TRBV10-1	TRBJ2-1
CASGLIFGLATDTQYF	TGTGCTAGTGGACTTATCTTCGGATTAGCCACAGATACGCAGTATTTT	.	.	TRBV12-5	TRBJ2-3
CASSFWSGGGNTIYF	TGTGCCAGCAGCTTTTGGTCGGGGGGAGGAAACACCATATATTTT	.	.	TRBV5-6	TRBJ1-3
CASSAPREGEQFF	TGTGCCAGCAGCGCCCCCCGGGAGGGTGAGCAGTTCTTC	TRBD2	once	TRBV11-2	TRBJ2-1
CASSPDITNYEQYF	TGCGCCAGCAGCCCGGACATTACGAATTACGAGCAGTACTTC	.	.	TRBV4-1	TRBJ2-7
CASEDSPMGYTF	TGTGCCAGTGAGGACAGCCCGATGGGCTACACCTTC	.	few	TRBV19	TRBJ1-2
CASGEGRSSLADTQYF	TGTGCCAGCGGCGAAGGGAGAAGTTCCTTAGCGGATACGCAGTATTTT	.	.	TRBV6-1	TRBJ2-3
CASSEPGGAGGEPDTQYF	TGTGCCAGTAGCGAACCCGGGGGTGCAGGGGGCGAGCCAGATACGCAGTATTTT	TRBD1	.	TRBV19	TRBJ2-3
CASSLVVGSSYEQYF	TGTGCCAGCAGCTTGGTTGTGGGCTCTTCCTACGAGCAGTACTTC	.	.	TRBV5-4	TRBJ2-7
CASSGGRGPYGYTF	TGTGCCAGCAGCGGGGGCAGGGGGCCCTATGGCTACACCTTC	TRBD1	.	TRBV2	TRBJ1-2
CASSLRGHGNTIYF	TGTGCCAGCAGTTTACGAGGGCACGGAAACACCATATATTTT	.	.	TRBV27	TRBJ1-3
CASSYSEGITGELFF	TGTGCCAGCAGTTACTCAGAGGGGATCACCGGGGAGCTGTTTTTT	.	.	TRBV6-5	TRBJ2-2
CASSWRGDEQYF	TGTGCCAGCAGCTGGCGGGGGGACGAGCAGTACTTC	TRBD2	.	TRBV5-5	TRBJ2-7
CASSYSSGPNSPLHF	TGTGCCAGCAGTTACTCTTCGGGGCCTAATTCACCCCTCCACTTT	.	.	TRBV6-6	TRBJ1-6
CASRRDRGPNEAFF	TGCGCCAGCAGACGGGACAGGGGGCCTAATGAAGCTTTCTTT	TRBD1	.	TRBV4-1	TRBJ1-1
CASGFNPSGGYNEQFF	TGTGCTAGTGGTTTTAACCCTAGCGGGGGATACAATGAGCAGTTCTTC	TRBD2	.	TRBV12-5	TRBJ2-1
CASSLQGGQPQHF	TGTGCCAGCAGCTTGCAGGGGGGTCAGCCCCAGCATTTT	TRBD1	.	TRBV27	TRBJ1-5
CASSEQSINGVTDTQYF	TGTGCCAGCAGTGAGCAGTCAATCAATGGTGTCACAGATACGCAGTATTTT	.	.	TRBV6-1	TRBJ2-3
CASSRTSGDSYEQYF	TGTGCCAGCAGCAGGACTAGCGGGGATTCCTACGAGCAGTACTTC	TRBD2	.	TRBV9	TRBJ2-7
CASSLGYEQYF	TGTGCCAGCAGCTTGGGATACGAGCAGTACTTC	.	few	TRBV5-6	TRBJ2-7
CASTPTGVSGNTIYF	TGTGCCAGCACCCCAACCGGAGTTTCTGGAAACACCATATATTTT	.	.	TRBV9	TRBJ1-3
CASSELGTEAFF	TGTGCCAGCAGTGAATTGGGTACTGAAGCTTTCTTT	.	.	TRBV25-1	TRBJ1-1
CASSPDYEQYF	TGTGCCAGCTCACCAGACTACGAGCAGTACTTC	.	.	TRBV18	TRBJ2-7
CASSITGGPSYEQYF	TGTGCCAGCAGTATCACAGGGGGCCCCTCCTACGAGCAGTACTTC	TRBD1	.	TRBV6-5	TRBJ2-7
CSAGTGPAYEQYF	TGCAGCGCTGGGACAGGGCCAGCCTACGAGCAGTACTTC	TRBD1	.	TRBV29-1	TRBJ2-7
CASSEDSGTGLFTDTQYF	TGTGCCAGCAGTGAGGACAGCGGAACGGGACTATTCACAGATACGCAGTATTTT	.	.	TRBV6-1	TRBJ2-3
CASSPDGSYEQYF	TGTGCCAGTAGTCCGGACGGGTCCTACGAGCAGTACTTC	.	.	TRBV19	TRBJ2-7
CASSEVINYNEQFF	TGTGCCAGCAGTGAGGTGATAAACTACAATGAGCAGTTCTTC	.	.	TRBV27	TRBJ2-1
CASSSSAGASETQYF	TGTGCCAGCAGCTCCAGTGCGGGAGCGAGTGAGACCCAGTACTTC	TRBD2	.	TRBV11-2	TRBJ2-5
CASSLGASGVHNEQFF	TGTGCCAGCAGCTTGGGGGCTAGCGGGGTTCACAATGAGCAGTTCTTC	TRBD2	.	TRBV5-6	TRBJ2-1
CASSLWGAAGGPPERFF	TGTGCCAGCAGCTTATGGGGAGCAGCGGGGGGGCCCCCCGAACGGTTCTTC	TRBD2	.	TRBV13	TRBJ2-1
CAGSRGGGIVDEQFF	TGTGCCGGCAGCAGAGGGGGAGGGATTGTGGATGAGCAGTTCTTC	.	.	TRBV5-4	TRBJ2-1
CASSFTANTDTQYF	TGTGCCAGCAGCTTTACAGCCAACACAGATACGCAGTATTTT	.	.	TRBV13	TRBJ2-3
CASSRDSSYEQYF	TGCGCCAGCAGCCGGGACAGCTCCTACGAGCAGTACTTC	TRBD1	once	TRBV10-2	TRBJ2-7
CSALTSGRGETQYF	TGCAGCGCCCTCACTAGCGGGAGAGGGGAGACCCAGTACTTC	TRBD2	.	TRBV29-1	TRBJ2-5
CASSLRSVEQYF	TGTGCCAGCAGCTTACGAAGCGTCGAGCAGTACTTC	.	.	TRBV11-3	TRBJ2-7
CASGHLGVEQYF	TGTGCCAGCGGTCACCTCGGGGTCGAGCAGTACTTC	.	.	TRBV6-1	TRBJ2-7
CASSTGGAVGYTF	TGTGCCAGTAGTACCGGGGGGGCGGTGGGCTACACCTTC	.	.	TRBV19	TRBJ1-2
CASSFGAVEQYF	TGTGCCAGCAGCTTTGGGGCCGTCGAGCAGTACTTC	.	.	TRBV7-9	TRBJ2-7
CASSEVGQGTEAFF	TGTGCCAGCAGTGAAGTGGGACAGGGGACTGAAGCTTTCTTT	TRBD1	once	TRBV6-5	TRBJ1-1
CASSLGTGGFEQYF	TGTGCCAGCAGCCTCGGTACAGGGGGATTTGAGCAGTACTTC	TRBD1	.	TRBV5-5	TRBJ2-7
CASSPPGGDTEAFF	TGTGCCAGCAGCCCTCCGGGAGGGGACACTGAAGCTTTCTTT	.	.	TRBV7-9	TRBJ1-1
CASSIAADGLSGQYF	TGTGCCAGTAGTATAGCTGCGGACGGGCTCTCGGGGCAGTACTTC	.	.	TRBV19	TRBJ2-7
CASSQVWGGTGELFF	TGCGCCAGCAGCCAAGTGTGGGGTGGGACCGGGGAGCTGTTTTTT	.	.	TRBV4-1	TRBJ2-2
CASSPRKVLETQYF	TGTGCCAGCAGTCCGCGTAAGGTGCTGGAGACCCAGTACTTC	.	.	TRBV27	TRBJ2-5
CSVTAGVGETQYF	TGCAGCGTGACAGCGGGAGTGGGAGAGACCCAGTACTTC	TRBD2	.	TRBV29-1	TRBJ2-5
CASSPGYSGMPGANVLTF	TGTGCCAGCAGCCCCGGATATAGCGGGATGCCTGGGGCCAACGTCCTGACTTTC	TRBD2	.	TRBV11-3	TRBJ2-6
CASSLLGTSGEAYNEQFF	TGTGCCAGCAGCTTATTGGGGACTAGCGGGGAGGCCTACAATGAGCAGTTCTTC	TRBD2	.	TRBV7-3	TRBJ2-1
CASSFSQVNTEAFF	TGTGCCAGCAGTTTCTCACAGGTAAACACTGAAGCTTTCTTT	.	.	TRBV27	TRBJ1-1
CASSPVPDSHNEQFF	TGTGCCAGCAGCCCAGTCCCAGACAGCCACAATGAGCAGTTCTTC	.	.	TRBV7-9	TRBJ2-1
CASSGTGGGTEAFF	TGTGCCAGCAGTGGGACAGGGGGGGGCACTGAAGCTTTCTTT	TRBD1	.	TRBV6-1	TRBJ1-1
CASCGWGMNTEAFF	TGTGCCAGCTGTGGTTGGGGCATGAACACTGAAGCTTTCTTT	.	.	TRBV6-5	TRBJ1-1
CASSPSGGDYEQYF	TGTGCCAGTAGCCCTAGCGGGGGTGATTACGAGCAGTACTTC	TRBD2	.	TRBV19	TRBJ2-7
CASTTDPSSYNEQFF	TGTGCCAGCACCACTGACCCGAGCTCCTACAATGAGCAGTTCTTC	.	.	TRBV28	TRBJ2-1
CASSFKGRRGAEAFF	TGTGCCAGCAGTTTTAAGGGGCGGCGAGGGGCTGAAGCTTTCTTT	.	.	TRBV27	TRBJ1-1
CASSRVGSTDTQYF	TGTGCCAGCAGCCGAGTTGGGAGCACAGATACGCAGTATTTT	.	.	TRBV7-9	TRBJ2-3